A single sample gave rise to the 13 T cell receptor beta chains below, sequenced in a study of blood T cell repertoires in COVID-19. TCRdb's copy holds only in-frame clones and misses some; the assay was immunoSEQ multiplex PCR. The table has around 180,000 clones, over 75% seen once. The specimen sequenced was peripheral blood. All receptors derive from a man older than 75 with COVID-19, enrolled during active disease.

The rearrangement links TRBV5-5 to TRBJ1-1; 7 bases match TRBD1. Germline assignment: CDR1 SGHKS and CDR2 YYEKEE (reference sequence). This CDR3 is 16 amino acids long. V lost 0 bases and J lost 4; bases outside the gene matches: 9. For the CDR3, the DNA is TGTGCCAGCAGCTTGGTTGTCCGACAGGGCTTCACTGAAGCTTTCTTT. Protein sequence: CASSLVVRQGFTEAFF.

The chain employs TRBV7-2 and TRBJ1-2; D ambiguous. V shed 3 bases and J shed 4 bases, with 12 bases lying between them. CDR1 is SGHTA and CDR2 is FQGNSA in the germline V gene. The CDR3 contains 14 residues. CDR3 nucleotide sequence: TGTGCCAGCAGCTTCTATGAGGTCGGCTATGGCTACACCTTC. This translates into CASSFYEVGYGYTF.

CDR3 in amino acids: CASSAGRGTEAFF. CDR3 coding DNA: TGTGCCAGTAGTGCAGGGAGGGGCACTGAAGCTTTCTTT. The chain has TRBV19 and TRBJ1-1; D possibly corresponds to TRBD1 (5 bases). The germline V gene has CDR1 LNHDA and CDR2 SQIVND (reference sequence). The CDR3 runs 13 residues. Trimming pared 5 bases from V and 4 bases from J, leaving 11 bases between.

This clone has ten or more counts. This sequence joins TRBV11-1 and TRBJ2-7, with D unresolved. V was cut by 8 bases and J by 5 bases, with 16 bases left in between. Looked up from germline, CDR1 is SGHAT and CDR2 is FQDESV (reference sequence). The CDR3 is 13 amino acids. The CDR3 coding sequence is TGTGCCAGCGGTGTATGGGCTTCGGACGAGCAGTACTTC. The encoded protein is CASGVWASDEQYF.

The chain is built from TRBV4-1 and TRBJ1-1; D is ambiguous. Germline V lookup: CDR1 MGHRA, CDR2 YSYEKL. The CDR3 has 12 residues. Between the trimmed V and J ends, which lost 5 bases and 1 base, there was a span of 5 bases. The CDR3 DNA is TGCGCCAGCAGCTCAGAGAACACTGAAGCTTTCTTT. This encodes CASSSENTEAFF.

CDR3 sequence: CASEERGGTDTQYF. Here the CDR3 DNA reads TGTGCCTCCGAGGAGCGGGGGGGCACAGATACGCAGTATTTT. This chain joins TRBV2 and TRBJ2-3; TRBD2 aligns across 9 bases. The germline gives CDR1 SNHLY, CDR2 FYNNEI. Germline trimming cut 11 bases from V and 1 base from J; bases unmatched to any gene: 7. The CDR3 length is 14 residues.

This clone was observed a handful of times. V is TRBV2 and J is TRBJ1-1, with D unclear. Germline V gene data show CDR1 as SNHLY and CDR2 as FYNNEI. The V gene lost 4 bases and the J gene lost 3 bases, with 12 bases spanning the gap. The CDR3 is made up of 14 amino acids. DNA for the CDR3: TGTGCCAGCAGTGGGGAGGAGGGATACACTGAAGCTTTCTTT. Protein product: CASSGEEGYTEAFF.

The V gene is TRBV7-9, the J gene TRBJ2-1, with 8 bases that match TRBD2. This CDR3 spans 15 amino acids. The germline CDR1 and CDR2 sequences are SEHNR and FQNEAQ (reference sequence). V dropped 4 bases and J dropped 4; count of bases not matched to a gene: 6. CDR3 bases: TGTGCCAGCAGCTCCCGGGGGGGAGATTACAATGAGCAGTTCTTC. It codes for CASSSRGGDYNEQFF.

The genes are TRBV7-9 and TRBJ1-6, with D possibly TRBD1 on 6 matching bases. Germline lookup yields CDR1 SEHNR and CDR2 FQNEAQ (reference sequence). The CDR3 sequence is 14 residues long. Deletions cut 11 bases from V and 0 bases from J, with 11 bases between. The CDR3 nucleotides read TGTGCCGGAGGACAGAGCTCCTATAATTCACCCCTCCACTTT. Amino acids: CAGGQSSYNSPLHF. The whole variable domain, filled in from reference TRBV7-9 and TRBJ1-6, reads DTGVSQNPRHKITKRGQNVTFRCDPISEHNRLYWYRQTLGQGPEFLTYFQNEAQLEKSRLLSDRFSAERPKGSFSTLEIQRTEQGDSAMYLCAGGQSSYNSPLHFGNGTRLTVT.

The genes are TRBV6-6 and TRBJ1-2; TRBD1 might be the D (6 bases). Germline V gene data show CDR1 as MNHNY and CDR2 as SVGAGI (reference sequence). The length of the CDR3 is 16 residues. The V end lost 7 bases, the J end lost 5 bases, and 23 bases lay between the germline ends. CDR3 region: CASKGWGGASNYGYTF. The CDR3 DNA is TGTGCCAGCAAAGGGTGGGGGGGCGCCTCCAATTATGGCTACACCTTC.

The chain couples TRBV4-1 to TRBJ2-7; D might be TRBD2 (5 bases). Germline CDR1 reads MGHRA; CDR2 reads YSYEKL. The CDR3 consists of 15 residues. Deletions cut 1 base from V and 1 base from J, with 11 bases between. The CDR3 region has the DNA TGCGCCAGCAGCCAAGTGGACTCTCCGTCCTACGAGCAGTACTTC. It translates to CASSQVDSPSYEQYF.

This chain uses TRBV7-8 with TRBJ2-1; 10 nucleotides align to TRBD2. Germline V gives CDR1 SGHVS, CDR2 FQNEAQ. There are 15 residues in the CDR3. Germline trimming cut 5 bases from V and 4 bases from J; bases unmatched to any gene: 5. The DNA of the CDR3 is TGTGCCAGCAGCCGAGCGGGGGGGGTTTACAATGAGCAGTTCTTC. This encodes CASSRAGGVYNEQFF.

This sequence joins TRBV6-5 and TRBJ2-1; weak D call: TRBD2 (6 bases). Trimming cost V 6 bases and J 14 bases, with 26 bases left between them. The length of the CDR3 is 15 residues. Germline CDR1 MNHEY, CDR2 SVGAGI. As DNA, the CDR3 is TGTGCCAGCAGGAAACAAGCGGGTCCGGCAGCTAGGGAGTTCTTC. This sequence encodes CASRKQAGPAAREFF.